These 11 T cell receptor beta chains were all obtained from the same sample, sequenced in a study of T cells in Graves' hyperthyroidism and ophthalmopathy. Amplified TCR beta CDR3 regions derived from RNA transcripts. The HTBI primer set drove a first-round RT-PCR of the TCR CDR3. TCRdb passed the multiplex PCR reads through MiXCR, listing each CDR3 protein once. This table holds 90,000 to 120,000 distinct CDR3 sequences, roughly 15% found once. What was sequenced was blood. The receptor source for this set is a woman in her 50s with Graves' hyperthyroidism.

This clonotype showed up many times. This chain links TRBV4-1 with TRBJ2-5; 7 nucleotides line up with TRBD2. Trimming removed 0 bases from V and 4 bases from J; junction bases left unmatched: 17. The germline V gene encodes CDR1 MGHRA and CDR2 YSYEKL. The CDR3 totals 19 residues. The CDR3 loop is CASSQERRELLRGRETQYF. The CDR3 DNA is TGCGCCAGCAGCCAAGAAAGGCGGGAGCTTCTCCGGGGGAGAGAGACCCAGTACTTC.

This clonotype was detected many times. V is TRBV5-1 and J is TRBJ2-3; 9 bases agree with TRBD2. The CDR3 covers 17 residues. V dropped 0 bases and J dropped 4; count of bases not matched to a gene: 9. Germline CDR1 reads SGHRS; CDR2 reads YFSETQ. CDR3: CASSLGLLAGRADTQYF. The CDR3, as DNA: TGCGCCAGCAGCTTGGGTCTCCTAGCGGGAAGGGCAGATACGCAGTATTTT.

This chain links TRBV12-3 or TRBV12-4 with TRBJ1-2; 9 nucleotides align to TRBD1. CDR3 length: 17 residues. J gave up 4 bases and V 1 base, and 10 bases lay outside the gene matches. The CDR3 loop reads CASSLDYGTGSPYGYTF. CDR3 DNA: TGTGCCAGCAGTTTAGATTATGGGACAGGGAGTCCCTATGGCTACACCTTC.

This clonotype occurred many times. This chain joins TRBV4-1 and TRBJ2-1; a possible D gene is TRBD2 (5 bases). The CDR3 covers 18 residues. V lost 4 bases and J 0 bases, leaving 19 bases between the germline ends. Germline CDR1 MGHRA, CDR2 YSYEKL. The DNA for the CDR3 is TGCGCCAGCAGCCGCCAAGCGAGGGAAACCAGCTCCTACAATGAGCAGTTCTTC. Residues: CASSRQARETSSYNEQFF.

This clonotype was recorded many times. The CDR3 bases are TGTGCCAGCAGCGTAACACCCAGGGGAACTGAAGCTTTCTTT. Its translation is CASSVTPRGTEAFF. This chain connects TRBV9 to TRBJ1-1; D is perhaps TRBD1 (6 bases). CDR3 length: 14 residues. Germline CDR1 reads SGDLS; CDR2 reads YYNGEE. Trimming pared 1 base from V and 5 bases from J, leaving 12 bases between. Full variable domain (remainder filled in from reference TRBV9 and TRBJ1-1): DSGVTQTPKHLITATGQRVTLRCSPRSGDLSVYWYQQSLDQGLQFLIQYYNGEERAKGNILERFSAQQFPDLHSELNLSSLELGDSALYFCASSVTPRGTEAFFGQGTRLTVV.

This clonotype was counted a few times. The J gene is TRBJ2-1, the V gene TRBV10-3; D might be TRBD2 (6 bases). The CDR3 spans 14 residues. Germline CDR1 reads ENHRY; CDR2 reads SYGVKD. V gave up 2 bases and J gave up 4 bases, with 9 bases separating them. The CDR3 DNA reads as TGTGCCATCAGTGAGGGGACTTTTTACAATGAGCAGTTCTTC. As protein: CAISEGTFYNEQFF.

This clonotype appeared many times. This rearrangement joins TRBV3-1 to TRBJ2-1, with 7 bases lining up with TRBD2. With V trimmed by 1 base and J by 4 bases, 7 bases remained unmatched. Germline V lookup: CDR1 LGHDT, CDR2 YNNKEL (reference sequence). CDR3 length: 16 residues. CDR3 region: CASSQAGTTRYNEQFF. CDR3 in DNA: TGTGCCAGCAGCCAAGCAGGGACTACCAGGTACAATGAGCAGTTCTTC.

This clonotype was found many times. This chain connects TRBV3-1 to TRBJ1-1; D is undetermined. The ends were cut back, 0 bases at V and 3 bases at J, with 11 bases in the middle. Germline V gene sequence: CDR1 LGHDT, CDR2 YNNKEL (reference sequence). The CDR3 runs to 15 residues. The DNA for the CDR3 is TGTGCCAGCAGCCAAGAGGCGTCCGGATACACTGAAGCTTTCTTT. This translates into CASSQEASGYTEAFF.

This rearrangement joins TRBV28 to TRBJ2-1, with 10 bases aligning to TRBD2. Germline CDR1 reads MDHEN; CDR2 reads SYDVKM. Germline trimming cut 4 bases from V and 7 bases from J; bases unmatched to any gene: 10. The CDR3 has 16 amino acids. CDR3 coding DNA: TGTGCCAGCAGTTCCCGGCTAGCGGGAGTAAATAATGAGCAGTTCTTC. Translating it yields CASSSRLAGVNNEQFF.

This clonotype was recorded at least ten times. This chain joins TRBV19 and TRBJ1-3; tentatively, D is TRBD1 (5 bases). This CDR3 spans 16 amino acids. Trimming took 4 bases from V and 0 from J, leaving 13 bases between them. Per the germline V gene, CDR1 is LNHDA and CDR2 is SQIVND (reference sequence). In DNA form, the CDR3 reads TGTGCCAGTAGTACCCGTTGGGACCTCTCTGGAAACACCATATATTTT. It is translated as CASSTRWDLSGNTIYF.

At least ten counts were recorded for this clonotype. The chain has TRBV2 and TRBJ2-1, with 8 bases that match TRBD2. Germline-derived CDR1 and CDR2 are SNHLY and FYNNEI. J lost 13 bases, V lost 5 bases, and 4 bases had no gene match. The CDR3 runs to 11 residues. The CDR3 loop is CASSWTSRQFF. CDR3 bases: TGTGCCAGCAGTTGGACTAGCCGCCAGTTCTTC. Filled out from reference TRBV2 and TRBJ2-1, the complete variable domain reads EPEVTQTPSHQVTQMGQEVILRCVPISNHLYFYWYRQILGQKVEFLVSFYNNEISEKSEIFDDQFSVERPDGSNFTLKIRSTKLEDSAMYFCASSWTSRQFFGPGTRLTVL.